This TCR beta chain was sequenced during a study of CD8 T cells in ankylosing spondylitis. General observations from the study: Previous work reported some of these motif variants in the synovial fluid and blood of reactive arthritis. Clones tied to disease were said to be significantly enriched in matched ankylosing spondylitis synovial fluid.

With regard to this clonotype: Its antigen is still unknown.

This CDR3 contains 15 residues. The germline gives CDR1 LGHNA, CDR2 YNFKEQ. V trimming: 6 bases; J trimming: 4 bases; junction bases outside the gene matches: 11. Making use of molecular barcodes, quantitative 5'-RACE generated TCR beta libraries. TCRdb recomputed calls from the 5' RACE reads with MiXCR, one row per CDR3 protein. This table has some 150,000 distinct CDR3 sequences, more than 40% appearing once. This clonotype originated in a male donor with ankylosing spondylitis. V gene TRBV4-2 combines with J gene TRBJ1-1, with 7 bases lining up with TRBD1. The specimen sequenced was synovial fluid, either unsorted or a sorted T cell fraction (not recorded which). The CDR3 coding sequence is TGTGCCAGCAGTAGAGGGGGCGCTGAGAGCACTGAAGCTTTCTTT. Its protein is CASSRGGAESTEAFF.